The TCR beta chain under discussion was sequenced for a study of shared clonotypes between healthy human individuals. On the study more broadly: Every donor yielded three CD4 naive, three CD4 memory, two CD8 naive and one CD8 memory plate. Study-level findings and limits: Sampling covered blood only; tissue repertoires likely differ. Although depth was large, rarefaction showed that sequencing of the sorted subsets was incomplete.

Regarding this clone: Its antigen is not known.

Assay: immunoSEQ multiplex PCR; the TCRdb copy retains only in-frame clones and omits some. The sample lists roughly 2 million clones, approximately 94% seen once, with more than 0.95% in the top ten. Naive CD8 cells lacked CD45RO and underwent positive selection for CCR7, leaving out terminally differentiated effector memory CD45RA+ cells. Everyone who donated was a Caucasian adult who lived in Nashville, Tennessee. Germline V gene data show CDR1 as SGHVS and CDR2 as FNYEAQ. The length of the CDR3 is 15 residues. Trimming cost V 5 bases and J 0 bases; bases outside gene matches: 6. The sequenced material came from naive CD8+ T cells sorted from blood. The chain couples TRBV7-6 to TRBJ1-2; 7 nucleotides match TRBD1. This clonotype was sampled from a man aged 18-30 years in good health. CDR3 sequence reads: CASSDTGEANYGYTF. The CDR3 coding sequence is TGTGCCAGCAGCGATACAGGGGAAGCTAACTATGGCTACACCTTC.